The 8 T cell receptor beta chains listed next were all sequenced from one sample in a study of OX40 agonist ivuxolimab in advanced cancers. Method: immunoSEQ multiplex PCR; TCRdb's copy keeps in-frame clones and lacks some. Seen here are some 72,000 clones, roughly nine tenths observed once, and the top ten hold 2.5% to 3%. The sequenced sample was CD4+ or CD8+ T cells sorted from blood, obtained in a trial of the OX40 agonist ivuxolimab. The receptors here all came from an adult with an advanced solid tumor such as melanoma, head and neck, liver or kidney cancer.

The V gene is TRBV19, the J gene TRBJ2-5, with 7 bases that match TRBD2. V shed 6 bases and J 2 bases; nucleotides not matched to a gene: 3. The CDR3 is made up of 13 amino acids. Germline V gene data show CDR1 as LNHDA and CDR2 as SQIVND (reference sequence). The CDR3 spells CASRPGLQETQYF. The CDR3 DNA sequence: TGTGCCAGTAGGCCGGGACTACAAGAGACCCAGTACTTC.

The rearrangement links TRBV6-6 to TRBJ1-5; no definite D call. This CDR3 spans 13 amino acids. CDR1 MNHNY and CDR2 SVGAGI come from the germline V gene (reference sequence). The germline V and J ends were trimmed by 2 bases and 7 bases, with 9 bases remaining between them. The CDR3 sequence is CASSYGSGQPQHF. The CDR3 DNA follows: TGTGCCAGCAGTTACGGGTCGGGACAGCCCCAGCATTTT.

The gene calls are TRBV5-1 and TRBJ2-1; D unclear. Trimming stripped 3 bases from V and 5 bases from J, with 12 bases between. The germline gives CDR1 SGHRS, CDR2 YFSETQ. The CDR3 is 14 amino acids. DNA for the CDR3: TGCGCCAGCAGCTCCCGGTCGGTCGACAATGAGCAGTTCTTC. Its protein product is CASSSRSVDNEQFF.

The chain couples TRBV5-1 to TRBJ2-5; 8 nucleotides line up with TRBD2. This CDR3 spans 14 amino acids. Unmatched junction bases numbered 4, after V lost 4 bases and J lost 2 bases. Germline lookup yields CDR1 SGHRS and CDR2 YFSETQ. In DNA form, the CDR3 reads TGCGCCAGCAGCCCAGCGGGGGATCAAGAGACCCAGTACTTC. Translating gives CASSPAGDQETQYF.

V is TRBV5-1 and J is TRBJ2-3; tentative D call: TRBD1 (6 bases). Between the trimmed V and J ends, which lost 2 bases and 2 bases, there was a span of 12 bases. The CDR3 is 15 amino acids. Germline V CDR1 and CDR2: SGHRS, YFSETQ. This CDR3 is CASSLKRQATDTQYF. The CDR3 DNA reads TGCGCCAGCAGCTTAAAGAGACAGGCCACAGATACGCAGTATTTT.

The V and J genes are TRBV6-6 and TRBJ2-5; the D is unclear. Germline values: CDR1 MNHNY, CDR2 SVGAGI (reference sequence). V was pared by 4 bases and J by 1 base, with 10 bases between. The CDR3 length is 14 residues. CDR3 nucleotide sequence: TGTGCCAGCAGTTCGACGACTCCCCAAGAGACCCAGTACTTC. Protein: CASSSTTPQETQYF.

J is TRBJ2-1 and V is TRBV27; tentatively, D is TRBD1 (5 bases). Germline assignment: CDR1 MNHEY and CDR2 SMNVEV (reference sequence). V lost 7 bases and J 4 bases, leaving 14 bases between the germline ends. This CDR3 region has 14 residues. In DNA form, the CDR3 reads TGTGCCAGCAACCTCCTGGGGCCTTACAATGAGCAGTTCTTC. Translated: CASNLLGPYNEQFF.

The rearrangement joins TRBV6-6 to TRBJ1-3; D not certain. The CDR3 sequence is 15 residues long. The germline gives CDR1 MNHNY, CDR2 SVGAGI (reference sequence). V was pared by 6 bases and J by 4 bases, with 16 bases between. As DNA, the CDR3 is TGTGCCAGCAGCCCTCTGGAGGGAATAGGAAACACCATATATTTT. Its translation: CASSPLEGIGNTIYF.